The sequence of this T cell receptor (beta chain) was determined in a study of shared clonotypes between healthy human individuals. The CDR3 loop spans 16 amino acids. The repertoire was sequenced with immunoSEQ multiplex PCR; TCRdb's copy has only in-frame clones and lacks some. The table shows about 2,500,000 clones, with around nine tenths occurring only once. The sequence derives from a man younger than 30 in good health. Input material: naive CD4+ T cells sorted from blood. The sample's subset: CD45RA+ positively selected. The J gene is TRBJ2-1, the V gene TRBV21-1. TRBV21-1 is deemed a pseudogene. The CDR3 sequence is CASPKVAQAGGNEQFF. The CDR3, as DNA: TGTGCCAGCCCAAAGGTGGCACAGGCTGGGGGCAATGAGCAGTTCTTC.